A single sample gave rise to the 24 T cell receptor beta chains below, sequenced in a study of blood T cell repertoires in COVID-19. TCRdb keeps only in-frame clones here, not all; method: immunoSEQ multiplex PCR. This table holds roughly 500,000 clones, roughly 90% found once. The sequencing sample was made of PBMCs or T cells enriched from blood (not recorded which). Every receptor here comes from a woman aged 40 to 50 who had recovered from COVID-19.

The chain employs TRBV9 and TRBJ1-4; the D gene is possibly TRBD1 (5 bases). V gave up 3 bases and J gave up 7 bases, with 16 bases separating them. Germline lookup yields CDR1 SGDLS and CDR2 YYNGEE. This CDR3 is 15 amino acids long. DNA for the CDR3: TGTGCCAGCAGCGCGGGGGGGTTTAGCAGTGAAAAACTGTTTTTT. This encodes CASSAGGFSSEKLFF.

The chain uses TRBV4-1 and TRBJ2-7, with a weak D call TRBD2 (5 bases). Trimming cost V 4 bases and J 0 bases, with 19 bases left between them. Germline V lookup: CDR1 MGHRA, CDR2 YSYEKL. The CDR3 extends over 17 amino acids. The CDR3 DNA reads TGCGCCAGCAGCCCTCGGGGAACAACGGAGAGCTCCTACGAGCAGTACTTC. Protein: CASSPRGTTESSYEQYF.

The rearrangement links TRBV5-5 to TRBJ1-1, with 11 nucleotides matching TRBD1. The CDR3 is 17 amino acids. From germline, CDR1 is SGHKS and CDR2 YYEKEE (reference sequence). Germline trimming cut 3 bases from V and 1 base from J; bases unmatched to any gene: 8. CDR3 residues: CASSSDRGRFGNTEAFF. The CDR3 DNA follows: TGTGCCAGCAGCTCGGACAGGGGGCGTTTCGGGAACACTGAAGCTTTCTTT.

This clone was observed a single time. The chain recombines TRBV5-1 with TRBJ1-1; possible D gene TRBD1, 5 bases. CDR1 is SGHRS and CDR2 is YFSETQ in the germline V gene. Deletions cut 2 bases from V and 7 bases from J, with 12 bases between. There are 13 residues in the CDR3. CDR3 DNA sequence: TGCGCCAGCAGCTTCAATCCCAGGGATGAAGCTTTCTTT. This codes for CASSFNPRDEAFF.

The CDR3 loop reads CASSLEQGYSNQPQHF. The CDR3 DNA reads TGTGCCAGCAGCTTAGAACAGGGTTATAGCAATCAGCCCCAGCATTTT. The chain links TRBV11-2 to TRBJ1-5; tentatively, D is TRBD1 (6 bases). Germline values: CDR1 SGHAT, CDR2 FQNNGV. Trimming stripped 0 bases from V and 0 bases from J, with 9 bases between. The CDR3 is 16 residues long.

V and J are TRBV4-3 and TRBJ2-4; D is possibly TRBD2 (6 bases). V was shortened by 0 bases and J by 3 bases, with 12 bases between the two germline ends. The CDR3 spans 16 residues. Germline CDR1 LGHNA, CDR2 YSLEER. This CDR3 is CASSQDRAGSKNIQYF. CDR3 coding DNA: TGCGCCAGCAGCCAAGATAGGGCGGGGAGCAAAAACATTCAGTACTTC.

The chain couples TRBV27 to TRBJ1-3; no clear D gene. Looked up from germline, CDR1 is MNHEY and CDR2 is SMNVEV (reference sequence). The V gene lost 2 bases and the J gene lost 4 bases, with 6 bases spanning the gap. This CDR3 has 13 residues. For the CDR3, the DNA is TGTGCCAGCAGTTTAATATCCGGAAACACCATATATTTT. Amino acids: CASSLISGNTIYF.

The chain carries TRBV6-5 and TRBJ2-2; the match to TRBD2 covers 7 bases. The CDR3 sequence is 15 residues long. V was pared by 5 bases and J by 5 bases, with 8 bases of the junction left unmatched. The germline CDR1 and CDR2 sequences are MNHEY and SVGAGI. The CDR3 spells CASSRRGSGTGELFF. The CDR3 DNA is TGTGCCAGCAGTCGGCGGGGGAGTGGGACCGGGGAGCTGTTTTTT.

The rearrangement joins TRBV11-3 to TRBJ2-3; 7 bases align to TRBD2. This CDR3 contains 15 residues. V was clipped by 5 bases and J by 6 bases; unmatched bases: 11. In germline, CDR1 is SGHNT, CDR2 YENEEA. The CDR3 sequence: CASSPGPRGGDTQYF. As DNA, the CDR3 is TGTGCCAGCAGCCCCGGGCCTCGGGGAGGGGATACGCAGTATTTT. The full variable domain, completed using reference TRBV11-3 and TRBJ2-3, is EAGVVQSPRYKIIEKKQPVAFWCNPISGHNTLYWYLQNLGQGPELLIRYENEEAVDDSQLPKDRFSAERLKGVDSTLKIQPAELGDSAVYLCASSPGPRGGDTQYFGPGTRLTVL.

V is TRBV2 and J is TRBJ2-1; 9 positions match TRBD2. This CDR3 has 15 amino acids. The ends lost 3 bases at V and 3 bases at J; junction bases unmatched: 3. Germline assignment: CDR1 SNHLY and CDR2 FYNNEI. The chain's CDR3 is CASSESAGGYNEQFF. Written as DNA, the CDR3 is TGTGCCAGCAGTGAGTCAGCGGGAGGCTACAATGAGCAGTTCTTC.

The chain has TRBV10-3 and TRBJ2-2, with TRBD1 identical over 10 bases. The junction had 9 bases not matched to a gene; V was cut back by 6 bases and J by 5 bases. Germline lookup yields CDR1 ENHRY and CDR2 SYGVKD. The CDR3 is made up of 16 amino acids. The CDR3: CAISPDRGHVTGELFF. The CDR3 DNA is TGTGCCATCAGCCCAGACAGGGGGCATGTTACCGGGGAGCTGTTTTTT.

By frequency in the sample, this clone is medium-sized (0.01 to 0.1%). The chain employs TRBV4-3 and TRBJ1-1; unclear D gene. V was trimmed by 1 base and J by 0 bases, leaving 21 bases between them. This CDR3 is built from 19 residues. CDR1 is LGHNA and CDR2 is YSLEER in the germline V gene. The CDR3 sequence is CASSQVGFTLSRMNTEAFF. The DNA of the CDR3 is TGCGCCAGCAGCCAAGTCGGTTTCACTCTCTCTCGCATGAACACTGAAGCTTTCTTT.

With regard to this clone: At one of its ends the junction is not consistent with the germline gene, which may arise from a read error. The V gene is TRBV5-1, the J gene TRBJ2-7; D ambiguous. The germline V gene encodes CDR1 SGHRS and CDR2 YFSETQ. The CDR3 has 15 amino acids. The CDR3 sequence is CASSLATTDPYEQYF. The CDR3, as DNA: TGCGCCAGCAGCTTGGCCACTACCGACCCCTATGAGCAGTACTTC.

This clone has a handful of counts. The chain links TRBV19 to TRBJ1-6; 7 bases are shared with TRBD1. Trimming cost V 7 bases and J 8 bases; bases outside gene matches: 11. This CDR3 has 15 amino acids. In germline, CDR1 is LNHDA, CDR2 SQIVND (reference sequence). The CDR3, as DNA: TGTGCCAGTACCTCTTTGGGACAGTCGGATTCACCCCTCCACTTT. Its protein product is CASTSLGQSDSPLHF. The full variable domain, with the rest looked up from reference TRBV19 and TRBJ1-6, is DGGITQSPKYLFRKEGQNVTLSCEQNLNHDAMYWYRQDPGQGLRLIYYSQIVNDFQKGDIAEGYSVSREKKESFPLTVTSAQKNPTAFYLCASTSLGQSDSPLHFGNGTRLTVT.

The chain recombines TRBV18 with TRBJ1-5; D uncertain. Germline V lookup: CDR1 KGHSH, CDR2 LQKENI. This CDR3 comprises 15 residues. Between the trimmed V and J ends, which lost 2 bases and 8 bases, there was a span of 16 bases. The CDR3 DNA follows: TGTGCCAGCTCACCAAATAACGGGATGTGGGAGCCCCAGCATTTT. It yields the protein CASSPNNGMWEPQHF. Variable domain in full (rest from reference TRBV18 and TRBJ1-5): NAGVMQNPRHLVRRRGQEARLRCSPMKGHSHVYWYRQLPEEGLKFMVYLQKENIIDESGMPKERFSAEFPKEGPSILRIQQVVRGDSAAYFCASSPNNGMWEPQHFGDGTRLSIL.

This clone came up once. The V and J genes are TRBV10-1 and TRBJ2-3, with 8 bases identical to TRBD2. The CDR3 runs to 15 residues. From germline, CDR1 is WNHNN and CDR2 SYGVQD (reference sequence). V gave up 2 bases and J gave up 5 bases; unmatched junction bases: 6. The CDR3 spells CASSEVTSAGDTQYF. For the CDR3, the DNA is TGCGCCAGCAGTGAGGTGACTAGCGCTGGAGATACGCAGTATTTT.

This sequence joins TRBV9 and TRBJ2-7; unclear D gene. The germline V gene has CDR1 SGDLS and CDR2 YYNGEE. The CDR3 runs 12 residues. V was trimmed by 0 bases and J by 6 bases, leaving 7 bases between them. The CDR3 DNA is TGTGCCAGCAGCGTAGGTCGCGGCGAGCAGTACTTC. Translated: CASSVGRGEQYF.

This clone was seen a single time. The CDR3 DNA follows: TGTGCCAGCACCCGACAGGGTCCTAACTATGGCTACACCTTC. Protein: CASTRQGPNYGYTF. V is TRBV6-5 and J is TRBJ1-2, with 7 bases aligning to TRBD1. Germline V gene lookup returns CDR1 MNHEY and CDR2 SVGAGI. V lost 7 bases, J lost 0 bases, and 5 bases stayed unmatched. This CDR3 region has 14 residues.

The chain uses TRBV25-1 and TRBJ2-3; tentative D call: TRBD2 (6 bases). Trimming removed 8 bases at V and 5 bases at J, with 14 bases between. The CDR3 sequence is 13 residues long. Germline CDR1 reads MGHDK; CDR2 reads SYGVNS. The CDR3 region is CASQLAWGDTQYF. As DNA, the CDR3 is TGTGCCAGCCAACTAGCCTGGGGAGATACGCAGTATTTT.

This chain links TRBV6-5 with TRBJ2-1; no definite D call. This CDR3 has 14 amino acids. The germline V gene has CDR1 MNHEY and CDR2 SVGAGI. The V end was cut by 2 bases, the J end by 8 bases, with 13 bases between. The CDR3 DNA sequence: TGTGCCAGCAGTTACCTTCCAGGTCCCCATGAGCAGTTCTTC. This translates into CASSYLPGPHEQFF.

In this sample, this clone turned up once. The CDR3 reads CASKQQGGTEAFF. The CDR3 DNA is TGCGCCAGCAAGCAGCAGGGGGGCACTGAAGCTTTCTTT. The chain employs TRBV10-1 and TRBJ1-1; 7 nucleotides align to TRBD1. The CDR3 contains 13 residues. J gave up 4 bases and V 7 bases, and 6 bases lay outside the gene matches. Germline V gene sequence: CDR1 WNHNN, CDR2 SYGVQD (reference sequence).

The chain has TRBV30 and TRBJ2-2; 8 bases map to TRBD2. V shed 3 bases, J shed 5 bases, and the junction held 8 bases outside the gene matches. Germline CDR1 and CDR2: GTSNPN and SVGIG (reference sequence). The CDR3 spans 15 residues. This chain's CDR3 is CAWRQLGGDTGELFF. In nucleotides, the CDR3 is TGTGCCTGGAGACAGCTCGGGGGGGATACCGGGGAGCTGTTTTTT.

A few counts support this clone. V is TRBV6-2 or TRBV6-3 and J is TRBJ1-2; weak D call: TRBD1 (6 bases). The CDR3 covers 13 residues. Trimming stripped 4 bases from V and 6 bases from J, with 12 bases between. Germline CDR1 MNHEY, CDR2 SVGEGT. CDR3 DNA sequence: TGTGCCAGCAGTTCCCGGGGGGGCAATGGCTACACCTTC. Translation: CASSSRGGNGYTF.

This clone was found once. The genes are TRBV12-3 or TRBV12-4 and TRBJ1-5, with TRBD1 matching over 8 bases. CDR3 length equals 13 residues. The V and J ends lost 5 bases and 5 bases, in that order; junction bases with no gene match: 2. This CDR3 is CASSGQGYQPQHF. CDR3 sequence (DNA): TGTGCCAGCAGTGGACAGGGATATCAGCCCCAGCATTTT.